This is a list of T cell receptor beta chains from one sample in a study of Ad26.COV2.S vaccination and SARS-CoV-2 variants. Method: immunoSEQ multiplex PCR; TCRdb's copy keeps in-frame clones and lacks some. Of about 440,000 clones listed, 90% were seen once; the top ten hold under 4.5%. Specimen: peripheral blood, collected in a trial of Ad26.COV2.S vaccine versus placebo. Receptors were obtained from a person between 18 and 65 years old who received the Ad26.COV2.S COVID-19 vaccine or a placebo. CDR3s include the opening cysteine and the closing phenylalanine or tryptophan. D genes are given only for firm matches. Clone size is given for some rows only: seen once, a few or many times, or a class if the clone is expanded.

>TRBV9|TRBJ2-1|-|-
CASSQGGLGNEQFF
TGTGCCAGCAGCCAGGGGGGACTGGGCAATGAGCAGTTCTTC
>TRBV2|TRBJ2-3|-|-
CASRHTLTDTQYF
TGTGCCAGCAGACACACCCTCACAGATACGCAGTATTTT
>TRBV2|TRBJ2-5|-|-
CASSGTVKRGETQYF
TGTGCCAGCAGTGGGACAGTTAAGCGTGGAGAGACCCAGTACTTC
>TRBV29-1|TRBJ1-2|-|-
CSAGRWGVGNGYTF
TGCAGCGCCGGAAGGTGGGGGGTCGGTAATGGCTACACCTTC
>TRBV10-3|TRBJ1-2|-|-
CAISEWGSSNYGYTF
TGTGCCATCAGTGAGTGGGGCAGCAGCAACTATGGCTACACCTTC
>TRBV5-5|TRBJ2-3|-|-
CASSLRSTSTDTQYF
TGTGCCAGCAGCTTGAGATCGACTAGCACAGATACGCAGTATTTT
>TRBV7-9|TRBJ2-1|-|-
CASSLGASEQFF
TGTGCCAGCAGCTTGGGTGCTAGTGAGCAGTTCTTC
>TRBV4-3|TRBJ2-7|TRBD1|-
CASSHGTGGGYEQYF
TGCGCCAGCAGCCACGGGACAGGGGGAGGCTACGAGCAGTACTTC
>TRBV29-1|TRBJ2-1|TRBD1|-
CSVADRGGDYNEQFF
TGCAGCGTCGCCGACAGGGGTGGAGACTACAATGAGCAGTTCTTC
>TRBV12-3/TRBV12-4|TRBJ2-3|-|-
CASSLHDTDTQYF
TGTGCCAGCAGTTTACACGACACAGATACGCAGTATTTT
>TRBV5-6|TRBJ1-5|-|-
CASKLPLLPSPYSNQPQHF
TGTGCCAGCAAGCTGCCGCTCCTGCCCTCCCCATATAGCAATCAGCCCCAGCATTTT
>TRBV28|TRBJ1-1|TRBD1|few
CASSFWDRSNTEAFF
TGTGCCAGCAGTTTTTGGGACAGGTCGAACACTGAAGCTTTCTTT
>TRBV11-2|TRBJ2-7|TRBD2|-
CASSLAGTSGYEQYF
TGTGCCAGCAGCTTAGCCGGGACTAGCGGTTACGAGCAGTACTTC
>TRBV2|TRBJ1-5|-|-
CASKPGQINQPQHF
TGTGCCAGCAAGCCGGGACAAATCAATCAGCCCCAGCATTTT
>TRBV2|TRBJ1-4|-|-
CASSEPAATNEKLFF
TGTGCCAGCAGTGAACCCGCGGCAACTAATGAAAAACTGTTTTTT
>TRBV19|TRBJ2-3|-|once
CASSPSGGAATDTQYF
TGTGCCAGTAGCCCGTCGGGTGGAGCGGCTACAGATACGCAGTATTTT
>TRBV30|TRBJ2-7|-|-
CAWSIGTGGEQYF
TGTGCCTGGAGTATCGGGACTGGGGGCGAGCAGTACTTC
>TRBV20-1|TRBJ2-2|-|-
CSASPVAANTGELFF
TGCAGTGCTAGTCCGGTGGCTGCGAACACCGGGGAGCTGTTTTTT
>TRBV28|TRBJ2-7|-|once
CASSSTQGRGSYEQYF
TGTGCCAGCAGTTCCACTCAGGGACGGGGCTCCTACGAGCAGTACTTC
>TRBV29-1|TRBJ1-5|-|-
CSVGAGGPQHF
TGCAGCGTTGGAGCCGGAGGGCCCCAGCATTTT
>TRBV4-3|TRBJ2-1|TRBD2|-
CASSQEPSGFGEQFF
TGCGCCAGCAGCCAAGAGCCTAGCGGATTCGGTGAGCAGTTCTTC
>TRBV27|TRBJ2-1|TRBD2|-
CASSVSGSPHNEQFF
TGTGCCAGCAGCGTTAGCGGGAGCCCACACAATGAGCAGTTCTTC
>TRBV29-1|TRBJ2-7|-|-
CSVADGTYEQYF
TGCAGCGTTGCTGACGGAACCTACGAGCAGTACTTC
>TRBV6-5|TRBJ1-1|-|-
CATGWAGKNTEAFF
TGTGCCACGGGGTGGGCAGGGAAGAACACTGAAGCTTTCTTT
>TRBV10-2|TRBJ1-3|-|-
CASSEQAGGNTIYF
TGCGCCAGCAGTGAGCAGGCGGGCGGAAACACCATATATTTT
>TRBV3-1/TRBV3-2|TRBJ2-5|TRBD1|-
CASSARGQETQYF
TGTGCCAGCAGCGCCAGGGGGCAAGAGACCCAGTACTTC
>TRBV3-1/TRBV3-2|TRBJ2-2|-|once
CASSPRGGGELFF
TGTGCCAGCAGCCCAAGAGGGGGCGGGGAGCTGTTTTTT
>TRBV25-1|TRBJ2-5|TRBD1|-
CASSIQGGHGWETQYF
TGTGCCAGCTCCATACAGGGGGGCCACGGTTGGGAGACCCAGTACTTC
>TRBV4-1|TRBJ2-1|TRBD1|once
CASSQGDRDYNEQFF
TGCGCCAGCAGCCAAGGGGACAGGGATTACAATGAGCAGTTCTTC
>TRBV7-9|TRBJ2-7|-|-
CASSFPERDEQYF
TGTGCCAGCAGCTTCCCCGAGAGGGACGAGCAGTACTTC
>TRBV12-3/TRBV12-4|TRBJ1-5|-|few
CASLGDGQPQHF
TGTGCCAGCCTGGGAGATGGTCAGCCCCAGCATTTT
>TRBV27|TRBJ2-7|-|-
CASREFMNAGLKTYEQYF
TGTGCCAGCCGTGAATTTATGAATGCAGGGCTGAAGACCTACGAGCAGTACTTC
>TRBV29-1|TRBJ2-3|-|-
CSVQDPSDTQYF
TGCAGCGTTCAGGACCCCTCAGATACGCAGTATTTT
>TRBV5-1|TRBJ2-3|TRBD2|-
CASSLGLAGGTDTQYF
TGCGCCAGCAGCTTGGGACTAGCGGGAGGCACAGATACGCAGTATTTT
>TRBV7-9|TRBJ2-5|-|few
CASSLIGNQETQYF
TGTGCCAGCAGCTTAATTGGGAATCAAGAGACCCAGTACTTC
>TRBV19|TRBJ1-6|-|-
CASSPGPFAALHF
TGTGCCAGTAGTCCAGGACCCTTTGCGGCCCTCCACTTT
>TRBV20-1|TRBJ2-5|-|-
CSASLGGDQETQYF
TGCAGTGCTAGTTTAGGGGGGGACCAAGAGACCCAGTACTTC
>TRBV27|TRBJ2-7|TRBD2|-
CASSSPAGGEYEQYF
TGTGCCAGCAGTTCCCCTGCTGGGGGGGAGTACGAGCAGTACTTC
>TRBV3-1/TRBV3-2|TRBJ2-3|-|once
CASSQDTGLGTDTQYF
TGTGCCAGCAGCCAAGATACGGGCCTGGGCACAGATACGCAGTATTTT
>TRBV18|TRBJ1-1|TRBD1|-
CASSHGQGNTEAFF
TGTGCCAGCTCACACGGACAGGGAAACACTGAAGCTTTCTTT
>TRBV4-2|TRBJ1-1|-|-
CASSLGLNTEAFF
TGTGCCAGCAGCCTAGGGTTGAACACTGAAGCTTTCTTT
>TRBV27|TRBJ1-1|TRBD1|-
CASRPGTGAGNTEAFF
TGTGCCAGCAGACCCGGGACAGGGGCGGGAAACACTGAAGCTTTCTTT
>TRBV12-3/TRBV12-4|TRBJ2-1|-|-
CASRQGSYNEQFF
TGTGCCAGCAGACAGGGCTCCTACAATGAGCAGTTCTTC
>TRBV2|TRBJ2-1|-|-
CASSESQSYNEQFF
TGTGCCAGCAGTGAGAGCCAGAGCTACAATGAGCAGTTCTTC
>TRBV4-2|TRBJ2-2|TRBD2|-
CASSQDPLADTGELFF
TGTGCCAGCAGCCAAGATCCCCTAGCGGACACCGGGGAGCTGTTTTTT
>TRBV6-5|TRBJ1-5|-|-
CASSPPDSRPAQHF
TGTGCCAGCAGTCCTCCGGACAGCCGCCCAGCCCAGCATTTT
>TRBV5-4|TRBJ2-5|TRBD1|-
CASSSPGQKETQYF
TGTGCCAGCAGTTCCCCGGGACAGAAAGAGACCCAGTACTTC
>TRBV9|TRBJ2-1|-|-
CASSVATGSYNEQFF
TGTGCCAGCAGCGTAGCTACCGGGAGTTACAATGAGCAGTTCTTC
>TRBV6-5|TRBJ2-7|-|-
CASSYSKDTHEQYF
TGTGCCAGCAGTTACTCTAAGGATACCCACGAGCAGTACTTC
>TRBV6-5|TRBJ1-1|-|-
CASNRGPGTEAFF
TGTGCCAGCAATCGGGGCCCGGGCACTGAAGCTTTCTTT
>TRBV7-6|TRBJ1-4|TRBD1|-
CASSLGGGNEKLFF
TGTGCCAGCAGCTTAGGAGGGGGCAATGAAAAACTGTTTTTT
>TRBV7-2|TRBJ1-6|TRBD1|-
CASRTDRAENSPLHF
TGTGCCAGCAGAACGGACAGGGCAGAGAATTCACCCCTCCACTTT